These 28 T cell receptor beta chains share one sample of origin, sequenced in a study of T cells after yellow fever vaccination. TCRdb analysed the 5' RACE reads with MiXCR anew, one entry per CDR3 protein. The top ten hold under 2.5% of the sample, which has 70,000 or so distinct CDR3 sequences, 4.5% to 7.5% seen once. The starting material was CD4+ T cells sorted from PBMCs, obtained around 16 days after the first yellow fever vaccination. The receptors shown here come from a man younger than 35 who received the YFV17D yellow fever vaccine.

This clonotype was seen ten or more times. The chain combines TRBV29-1 with TRBJ2-3; D is possibly TRBD1 (5 bases). V lost 6 bases and J lost 10, with 17 bases in between. CDR1 SQVTM and CDR2 ANQGSEA come from the germline V gene. There are 12 residues in the CDR3. CDR3 DNA sequence: TGCAGCGTGGGCTGGGGCCTTAGGGCGCAGTATTTT. Encoded protein: CSVGWGLRAQYF.

This clonotype was counted at least ten times. V usage is TRBV5-6 and J usage is TRBJ1-1, with D possibly being TRBD1 (6 bases). CDR3 length equals 12 residues. V was trimmed by 8 bases and J by 0 bases, leaving 8 bases between them. CDR1 and CDR2 (germline): SGHDT, YYEEEE. CDR3 nucleotides: TGTGCCAGAAAGGGGGTGAACACTGAAGCTTTCTTT. This gives the protein CARKGVNTEAFF.

This clonotype was detected ten times or more. The CDR3 loop is CASRPGGSGGDYWGYGYTF. For the CDR3, the DNA is TGCGCCAGCCGGCCCGGTGGGAGTGGTGGAGACTACTGGGGCTATGGCTACACCTTC. The chain is built from TRBV5-1 and TRBJ1-2, with unresolved D. The ends were cut back, 7 bases at V and 4 bases at J, with 32 bases in the middle. The CDR3 totals 19 residues. Per germline, CDR1 SGHRS and CDR2 YFSETQ.

This clonotype was seen ten or more times. This rearrangement joins TRBV20-1 to TRBJ1-2, with D maybe TRBD1 (6 bases). The CDR3 is 15 residues long. Germline V lookup: CDR1 DFQATT, CDR2 SNEGSKA (reference sequence). The V end was cut by 0 bases, the J end by 4 bases, with 15 bases between. CDR3 protein: CSARDPPVRGYGYTF. CDR3 nucleotides: TGCAGTGCTAGAGATCCCCCGGTCAGGGGCTATGGCTACACCTTC.

A word on this clonotype: One junction end does not reproduce the germline sequence, and a read error may be involved. The chain joins TRBV29-1 to TRBJ2-3; D is unresolved. Germline V gene lookup returns CDR1 SQVTM and CDR2 ANQGSEA. This CDR3 has 10 residues. Written as DNA, the CDR3 is TGCTGCGTTGTTCCGACTACGCAGTATTTT. Translating gives CCVVPTTQYF.

This clonotype was found many times. The V and J genes are TRBV6-5 and TRBJ2-1; 8 bases match TRBD1. Germline values: CDR1 MNHEY, CDR2 SVGAGI. Trimming at V came to 0 bases and at J to 6 bases, leaving 7 bases not matched to a gene. The CDR3 runs 16 residues. CDR3 in DNA: TGTGCCAGCAGTTACTCGAACGGACAGGGTTTCAATGAGCAGTTCTTC. Translation gives CASSYSNGQGFNEQFF.

This clonotype has a count of ten or more. The genes are TRBV4-3 and TRBJ2-7, with 10 bases lining up with TRBD1. The CDR3 spans 17 residues. Losses at the gene ends were 2 bases for V and 5 bases for J; bases not matched to a gene: 12. Germline V gene sequence: CDR1 LGHNA, CDR2 YSLEER. CDR3 residues: CASSQYGPGQGTHEQYF. In DNA, the CDR3 is TGCGCCAGCAGCCAATACGGTCCGGGACAGGGGACCCACGAGCAGTACTTC.

Many counts were recorded for this clonotype. V is TRBV6-5 and J is TRBJ1-1, with a tentative D call TRBD1 (6 bases). Between the trimmed V and J ends, which lost 11 bases and 0 bases, there was a span of 19 bases. The CDR3 sequence is 15 residues long. From germline, CDR1 is MNHEY and CDR2 SVGAGI. Here the CDR3 reads CAGDLLAGVNTEAFF. The CDR3 coding sequence is TGTGCCGGAGACCTGTTGGCAGGGGTGAACACTGAAGCTTTCTTT.

At least ten counts were recorded for this clonotype. The chain is built from TRBV7-2 and TRBJ1-5, with TRBD1 as a possible D gene (5 bases). Trimming left V 5 bases short and J 2 bases short, with 16 bases between. The CDR3 spans 16 residues. CDR1 SGHTA and CDR2 FQGNSA come from the germline V gene. The CDR3 bases are TGTGCCAGCAGCCCCCGTTGGGGGGTCGGCAATCAGCCCCAGCATTTT. Residues: CASSPRWGVGNQPQHF.

This clonotype occurred many times. Because the CDR3's place on the DNA is in doubt, the DNA is left out and the CDR3 is given as listed by TCRdb. This chain joins TRBV12-3 or TRBV12-4 and TRBJ2-5; TRBD1 is taken as the D call from the table, unchecked against the DNA. Termini included, the CDR3 measures 15 amino acids. Here the CDR3 reads CASSTSTTGQETQYF.

This clonotype appeared a single time. Since a much larger clone is just one base distant, this may be a read error. V gene TRBV27 combines with J gene TRBJ2-1, with TRBD2 as a possible D gene (7 bases). The CDR3 consists of 15 residues. Germline V CDR1 and CDR2: MNHEY, SMNVEV (reference sequence). V was shortened by 4 bases and J by 4 bases, with 14 bases between the two germline ends. CDR3 nucleotide sequence: TGTGCCAGCAGTTATTGCGGGGGCCCTTACAATGAGCAGTTCTTC. Amino acid sequence: CASSYCGGPYNEQFF.

This clonotype was picked up many times. The genes are TRBV7-2 and TRBJ2-7; weak D call: TRBD2 (5 bases). Germline V CDR1 and CDR2: SGHTA, FQGNSA. The CDR3 totals 15 residues. V was clipped by 1 base and J by 5 bases, with 15 bases between them. For the CDR3, the DNA is TGTGCCAGCAGCTTAGATTTCCGGGGTTCCCACGAGCAGTACTTC. Protein: CASSLDFRGSHEQYF. The variable domain in full, completed from reference TRBV7-2 and TRBJ2-7, reads GAGVSQSPSNKVTEKGKDVELRCDPISGHTALYWYRQSLGQGLEFLIYFQGNSAPDKSGLPSDRFSAERTGGSVSTLTIQRTQQEDSAVYLCASSLDFRGSHEQYFGPGTRLTVT.

This clonotype was seen ten or more times. The chain carries TRBV5-1 and TRBJ1-1, with D perhaps TRBD1 (5 bases). CDR3 size: 15 residues. V was clipped by 0 bases and J by 5 bases, with 14 bases between them. Per the germline V gene, CDR1 is SGHRS and CDR2 is YFSETQ. In DNA, the CDR3 is TGCGCCAGCAGCTTGGCCGGAATGGGGGGGACTGAAGCTTTCTTT. Encoded protein: CASSLAGMGGTEAFF.

This clonotype was observed at least ten times. V usage is TRBV9 and J usage is TRBJ2-2; D gene ambiguous. V shed 7 bases and J shed 0 bases, with 7 bases lying between them. In germline, CDR1 is SGDLS, CDR2 YYNGEE. The CDR3 runs 13 residues. The CDR3 loop reads CASRTANTGELFF. CDR3 coding DNA: TGTGCCAGCCGGACGGCGAACACCGGGGAGCTGTTTTTT.

This clonotype was seen repeatedly, ten times or more. The V gene is TRBV28, the J gene TRBJ2-7; D uncertain. CDR3 length: 13 amino acids. V lost 5 bases and J 3 bases, leaving 11 bases between the germline ends. Germline-derived CDR1 and CDR2 are MDHEN and SYDVKM. This CDR3 reads CASSGSPGYEQYV. The CDR3 nucleotides read TGTGCCAGCAGTGGATCCCCGGGCTACGAGCAGTACGTC.

In this sample, this clonotype turned up a few times. CDR3 nucleotide sequence: TGTGCCTGGAGTGTGTCCGCCCCCTACGAGCAGTACTTC. It codes for CAWSVSAPYEQYF. The chain links TRBV30 to TRBJ2-7; D not certain. V gave up 0 bases and J gave up 2 bases, with 8 bases separating them. Per the germline V gene, CDR1 is GTSNPN and CDR2 is SVGIG (reference sequence). The CDR3 covers 13 residues.

This clonotype was seen many times. The chain recombines TRBV9 with TRBJ2-5; TRBD1 agrees at 10 bases. Looked up from germline, CDR1 is SGDLS and CDR2 is YYNGEE. The CDR3 spans 13 residues. Germline trimming cut 4 bases from V and 4 bases from J; bases unmatched to any gene: 1. This CDR3 is CASSRDRGETQYF. The CDR3 DNA reads TGTGCCAGCAGCCGGGACAGGGGAGAGACCCAGTACTTC. The whole variable domain, remainder taken from reference TRBV9 and TRBJ2-5, is DSGVTQTPKHLITATGQRVTLRCSPRSGDLSVYWYQQSLDQGLQFLIQYYNGEERAKGNILERFSAQQFPDLHSELNLSSLELGDSALYFCASSRDRGETQYFGPGTRLLVL.

In this sample, this clonotype turned up many times. The chain has TRBV15 and TRBJ1-5, with unresolved D. The CDR3 runs 17 residues. Germline-derived CDR1 and CDR2 are LNHNV and YYDKDF (reference sequence). Trimming stripped 0 bases from V and 1 base from J, with 13 bases between. The DNA for the CDR3 is TGTGCCACCAGCAGAGATGTGGCAGGACCAAGCAATCAGCCCCAGCATTTT. Residues: CATSRDVAGPSNQPQHF.

This clonotype was counted at least ten times. The chain carries TRBV20-1 and TRBJ2-1; TRBD1 matches at 7 bases. Germline V lookup: CDR1 DFQATT, CDR2 SNEGSKA (reference sequence). V shed 0 bases, J shed 7 bases, and the junction held 12 bases outside the gene matches. The CDR3 contains 16 residues. The CDR3 spells CSARDMTGSARNEQFF. The DNA of the CDR3 is TGCAGTGCTAGAGATATGACAGGGTCGGCCAGGAATGAGCAGTTCTTC.

The chain carries TRBV10-2 and TRBJ2-3; D is perhaps TRBD2 (6 bases). The CDR3 is 13 residues long. Germline CDR1 reads WSHSY; CDR2 reads SAAADI. With 4 bases removed from V and 3 bases from J, the gap between germline ends came to 8 bases. In DNA, the CDR3 is TGCGCCAGCAGTGTACTAGCAACAGATACGCAGTATTTT. Its protein product is CASSVLATDTQYF.

This clonotype was observed many times. V gene TRBV12-3 or TRBV12-4 combines with J gene TRBJ2-1; D possibly matches TRBD1 or TRBD2 (6 bases each). V gave up 5 bases and J gave up 9 bases, with 14 bases separating them. The CDR3 consists of 13 residues. Written as DNA, the CDR3 is TGTGCCAGCAGTCTAGGGGGGCGGACTGAGCAGTTCTTC. It yields the protein CASSLGGRTEQFF.

This clonotype was recorded at least ten times. The chain recombines TRBV5-1 with TRBJ2-5; D is possibly TRBD1 (6 bases). Germline V CDR1 and CDR2: SGHRS, YFSETQ. The CDR3 runs 15 residues. Trimming took 2 bases from V and 4 from J, leaving 15 bases between them. The CDR3 here is CASSLGTPYGETQYF. CDR3 DNA: TGCGCCAGCAGCTTAGGGACACCCTACGGAGAGACCCAGTACTTC. The full variable domain, with the rest looked up from reference TRBV5-1 and TRBJ2-5, is KAGVTQTPRYLIKTRGQQVTLSCSPISGHRSVSWYQQTPGQGLQFLFEYFSETQRNKGNFPGRFSGRQFSNSRSEMNVSTLELGDSALYLCASSLGTPYGETQYFGPGTRLLVL.

This clonotype qualifies as medium-sized. V and J are TRBV6-4 and TRBJ2-7, with D perhaps matching TRBD1 (5 bases). Trimming shortened V by 2 bases and J by 5 bases, and 13 bases separated the two germline ends. Germline loops: CDR1 MRHNA, CDR2 SNTAGT. CDR3 length equals 14 residues. In DNA, the CDR3 is TGTGCCAGCAGTGACATCGGAGACAGTCACGAGCAGTACTTC. Residues: CASSDIGDSHEQYF.

This clonotype was detected ten times or more. V is TRBV20-1 and J is TRBJ1-3; D is unclear. The CDR3 consists of 14 residues. The germline V and J ends were trimmed by 0 bases and 0 bases, with 6 bases remaining between them. Germline V CDR1 and CDR2: DFQATT, SNEGSKA (reference sequence). CDR3: CSARDGSSGNTIYF. The CDR3 DNA is TGCAGTGCTAGAGATGGGAGCTCTGGAAACACCATATATTTT.

This clonotype came up many times. The chain links TRBV12-3 or TRBV12-4 to TRBJ2-1, with a tentative D call TRBD2 (6 bases). V lost 7 bases and J 4 bases, leaving 17 bases between the germline ends. This CDR3 comprises 15 residues. DNA for the CDR3: TGTGCCAGCAAATGGGACTTCCTTTTATACAATGAGCAGTTCTTC. This sequence encodes CASKWDFLLYNEQFF.

This clonotype was recorded many times. The rearrangement uses TRBV12-3 or TRBV12-4 and TRBJ1-1; D not resolved. The ends were cut back, 3 bases at V and 7 bases at J, with 12 bases in the middle. The CDR3 length is 13 residues. Here the CDR3 DNA reads TGTGCCAGCAGTTTGGGAGGGAGGCGTGAAGCTTTCTTT. Amino acid sequence: CASSLGGRREAFF.

This clonotype has ten or more counts. The chain uses TRBV27 and TRBJ2-1, with TRBD2 identical over 8 bases. This CDR3 contains 16 residues. The trim removed 5 bases at V and 0 bases at J, leaving 6 bases unmatched. Germline CDR1 MNHEY, CDR2 SMNVEV (reference sequence). CDR3 nucleotides: TGTGCCAGCAGTCCCCTTACTAGCGGCTCCTACAATGAGCAGTTCTTC. It translates to CASSPLTSGSYNEQFF.

In this sample, this clonotype turned up many times. The genes are TRBV5-5 and TRBJ2-5; TRBD1 matches at 9 bases. The germline CDR1 and CDR2 sequences are SGHKS and YYEKEE (reference sequence). This CDR3 comprises 16 residues. With 2 bases clipped from V and 5 bases from J, the junction kept 10 bases outside the gene matches. CDR3 region: CASSLNRGHDEETQYF. CDR3 bases: TGTGCCAGCAGCTTAAACAGGGGGCACGATGAGGAGACCCAGTACTTC. Complete variable domain (other parts from reference TRBV5-5 and TRBJ2-5): DAGVTQSPTHLIKTRGQQVTLRCSPISGHKSVSWYQQVLGQGPQFIFQYYEKEERGRGNFPDRFSARQFPNYSSELNVNALLLGDSALYLCASSLNRGHDEETQYFGPGTRLLVL.